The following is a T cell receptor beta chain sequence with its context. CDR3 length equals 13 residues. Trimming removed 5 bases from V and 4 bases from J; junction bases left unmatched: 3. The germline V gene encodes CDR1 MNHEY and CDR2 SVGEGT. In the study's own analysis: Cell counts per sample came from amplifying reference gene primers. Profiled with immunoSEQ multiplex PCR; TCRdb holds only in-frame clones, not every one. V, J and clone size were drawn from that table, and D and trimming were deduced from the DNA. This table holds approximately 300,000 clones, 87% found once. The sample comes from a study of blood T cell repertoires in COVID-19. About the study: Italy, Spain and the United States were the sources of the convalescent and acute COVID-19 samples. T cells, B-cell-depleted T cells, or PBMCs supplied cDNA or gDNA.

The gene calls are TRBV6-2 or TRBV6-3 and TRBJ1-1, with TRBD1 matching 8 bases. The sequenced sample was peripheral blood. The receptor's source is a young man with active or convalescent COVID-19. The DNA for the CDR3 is TGTGCCAGCAGTGCAGGGGGCGTCACTGAAGCTTTCTTT. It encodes CASSAGGVTEAFF.